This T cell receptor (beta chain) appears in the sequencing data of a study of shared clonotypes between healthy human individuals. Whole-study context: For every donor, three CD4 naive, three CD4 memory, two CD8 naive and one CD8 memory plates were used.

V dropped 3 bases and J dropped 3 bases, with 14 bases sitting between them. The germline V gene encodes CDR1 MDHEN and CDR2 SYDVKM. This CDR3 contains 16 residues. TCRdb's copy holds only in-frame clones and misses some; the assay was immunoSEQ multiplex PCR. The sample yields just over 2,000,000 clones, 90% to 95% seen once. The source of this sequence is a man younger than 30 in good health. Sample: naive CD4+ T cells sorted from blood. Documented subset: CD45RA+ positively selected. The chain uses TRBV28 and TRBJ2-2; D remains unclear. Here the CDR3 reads CASSLSQDIYTGELFF. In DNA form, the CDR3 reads TGTGCCAGCAGTTTGAGCCAAGACATCTACACCGGGGAGCTGTTTTTT.